Below are 24 T cell receptor beta chains sequenced from a single sample in a study of tumor-infiltrating lymphocytes in glioblastoma multiforme. Three nested ARM-PCR rounds with V-beta and C-beta primers built TCRB libraries. MiXCR, run by TCRdb on the multiplex PCR reads, gives a single entry per CDR3 protein. The sample shows around 33,000 distinct CDR3 sequences, roughly three fifths of them seen only once. Sequencing was performed on brain tumor tissue. The receptors come from a male donor with glioblastoma.

This chain links TRBV11-1 with TRBJ2-2, with a tentative D call TRBD1 (6 bases). Germline V CDR1 and CDR2: SGHAT, FQDESV (reference sequence). The CDR3 is 16 residues long. Trimming shortened V by 0 bases and J by 1 base, and 9 bases separated the two germline ends. The CDR3 region has the DNA TGTGCCAGCAGCTTAGCGAGGGGACAGAACACCGGGGAGCTGTTTTTT. Encoded protein: CASSLARGQNTGELFF. The variable domain in full, completed from reference TRBV11-1 and TRBJ2-2, reads EAEVAQSPRYKITEKSQAVAFWCDPISGHATLYWYRQILGQGPELLVQFQDESVVDDSQLPKDRFSAERLKGVDSTLKIQPAELGDSAMYLCASSLARGQNTGELFFGEGSRLTVL.

The rearrangement uses TRBV10-2 and TRBJ1-5, with 8 positions matching TRBD1. CDR3 length: 14 residues. From germline, CDR1 is WSHSY and CDR2 SAAADI. The DNA of the CDR3 is TGCGGCAGACCCTTGGCGACAGGGGATCAGCCCCAGCATTTT. This translates into CGRPLATGDQPQHF.

Worth noting for this clonotype: The missing conserved phenylalanine or tryptophan at the end of this CDR3 makes a read error likely. The rearrangement uses TRBV6-6 and TRBJ2-7, with D possibly called TRBD1 or TRBD2 (5 bases each). CDR3 length equals 15 residues. Per the germline V gene, CDR1 is MNHNY and CDR2 is SVGAGI (reference sequence). The CDR3 nucleotides are TGTGCCATCAGTCCGGACTGGGACGGTGGGTACGAGCAGTACTAC. Translating gives CAISPDWDGGYEQYY.

On this clonotype: Possible read error: a much larger clone is one base away. V gene TRBV28 combines with J gene TRBJ1-2; D call uncertain. Germline V CDR1 and CDR2: MDHEN, SYDVKM. The V and J ends lost 7 bases and 8 bases respectively, with 14 bases between them. The CDR3 length is 12 residues. CDR3 amino acids: CASNFAAPGYTF. As DNA, the CDR3 is TGTGCCAGCAATTTTGCGGCCCCAGGCTACACCTTC.

As regards this clonotype: It is likely a read error, because the conserved phenylalanine at the end of the CDR3 is missing. Because the CDR3's place on the DNA is in doubt, the DNA is left out and the CDR3 is given as listed by TCRdb. This chain connects TRBV14 to TRBJ2-1. Germline CDR1 and CDR2: SGHDN and FVKESK. The CDR3 contains 17 residues when both ends are counted. This CDR3 reads CASSQDTRLAFFNERFV.

V gene TRBV6-2 or TRBV6-3 combines with J gene TRBJ2-7, with D uncertain. Germline loops: CDR1 MNHEY, CDR2 SVGEGT. This CDR3 region has 12 residues. V lost 7 bases and J 3 bases, leaving 10 bases between the germline ends. The CDR3 DNA reads as TGTGCCAGCACCCCGGGTGACTACGAGCAGTACTTC. Amino acid sequence: CASTPGDYEQYF.

Details on this clonotype: A much larger clonotype is one base distant, so this may be a read error. V is TRBV7-9 and J is TRBJ2-7; D gene ambiguous. Germline assignment: CDR1 SEHNR and CDR2 FQNEAQ (reference sequence). The V and J ends lost 4 bases and 8 bases respectively, with 9 bases between them. This CDR3 is built from 11 residues. CDR3 nucleotide sequence: TGTGCCAGCAGCTCCACCGGCAAGCAGTACTTC. Its translation is CASSSTGKQYF.

Remarks on this clonotype: Sequence at one end of the junction differs from germline and may be a read error. The chain recombines TRBV29-1 with TRBJ2-1; D unresolved. Germline-derived CDR1 and CDR2 are SQVTM and ANQGSEA. This CDR3 is 11 amino acids long. The CDR3 DNA reads as TGCAGCGACCGAACCCGCGGTGAGCAGCTCTTC. Translation gives CSDRTRGEQLF.

In this sample, this clonotype turned up many times. The chain joins TRBV20-1 to TRBJ2-7; unclear D gene. CDR1 and CDR2 (germline): DFQATT, SNEGSKA (reference sequence). The CDR3 extends over 18 amino acids. V was trimmed by 0 bases and J by 2 bases, leaving 23 bases between them. The DNA for the CDR3 is TGCAGTGCTAGAGATCACGAGACAATAAGAAGATCTACCTACGAGCAGTACTTC. Its protein product is CSARDHETIRRSTYEQYF.

As for this clonotype: Just one base apart from a much larger clone, this may be a read error. The chain carries TRBV6-5 and TRBJ2-2; D is ambiguous. V lost 8 bases and J 2 bases, leaving 12 bases between the germline ends. Germline V gene data show CDR1 as MNHEY and CDR2 as SVGAGI. This CDR3 has 14 residues. The DNA of the CDR3 is TGTGCCAGCGGTCGCCGGGCCAACACCGGGGAGCTGTTTTTT. Its translation: CASGRRANTGELFF.

The chain recombines TRBV20-1 with TRBJ2-7, with 8 bases identical to TRBD1. Trimming took 5 bases from V and 3 from J; bases not matched to a gene: 12. This CDR3 is built from 15 residues. From germline, CDR1 is DFQATT and CDR2 SNEGSKA (reference sequence). The CDR3 nucleotides read TGCAGTGCTGCATCCTACGGACAGGGAAACTACGAGCAGTACTTC. This encodes CSAASYGQGNYEQYF.

This chain connects TRBV7-3 to TRBJ2-2, with TRBD2 as a possible D gene (5 bases). V was pared by 2 bases and J by 5 bases, with 15 bases between. Germline values: CDR1 SGHTA, CDR2 FQGTGA. CDR3 length: 16 amino acids. The CDR3: CASSLRGRGSTGELFF. CDR3 nucleotide sequence: TGTGCCAGCAGCTTACGAGGGCGCGGAAGTACCGGGGAGCTGTTTTTT. Using reference TRBV7-3 and TRBJ2-2 for the parts outside the CDR3, the full variable domain is GAGVSQTPSNKVTEKGKYVELRCDPISGHTALYWYRQSLGQGPEFLIYFQGTGAADDSGLPNDRFFAVRPEGSVSTLKIQRTERGDSAVYLCASSLRGRGSTGELFFGEGSRLTVL.

To note about this clonotype: Compared with germline, one end of the junction differs, possibly owing to a read error. The chain combines TRBV29-1 with TRBJ1-6; TRBD1 agrees at 7 bases. Germline V CDR1 and CDR2: SQVTM, ANQGSEA. The CDR3 has 13 amino acids. In DNA form, the CDR3 reads TGCACCGTTGCCAGGGACAGAGTATCATCCCTCCACTTT. Its translation: CTVARDRVSSLHF. Full variable domain (outside the CDR3, taken from reference TRBV29-1 and TRBJ1-6): SAVISQKPSRDICQRGTSLTIQCQVDSQVTMMFWYRQQPGQSLTLIATANQGSEATYESGFVIDKFPISRPNLTFSTLTVSNMSPEDSSIYLCTVARDRVSSLHFGNGTRLTVT.

The V and J genes are TRBV12-3 or TRBV12-4 and TRBJ2-1, with TRBD2 matching over 15 bases. The CDR3 runs to 16 residues. J lost 10 bases, V lost 5 bases, and 9 bases had no gene match. Written as DNA, the CDR3 is TGTGCCAGCAGTGTCGCGGGACTAGCGGGAGGTGGCGAGCAGTTCTTC. Translation gives CASSVAGLAGGGEQFF.

Comments on this clonotype: The conserved closing phenylalanine or tryptophan is absent in this CDR3, likely reflecting a read error. This chain joins TRBV11-2 and TRBJ2-7, with D uncertain. Germline loops: CDR1 SGHAT, CDR2 FQNNGV. The CDR3 contains 12 residues. The V end was cut by 5 bases, the J end by 3 bases, with 8 bases between. The CDR3 DNA reads TGTGCCAGCAGCGTCGGCAACTACGAGCAGTACCTC. It specifies CASSVGNYEQYL.

In regard to this clonotype: One junction end does not reproduce the germline sequence, and a read error may be involved. The chain carries TRBV4-1 and TRBJ2-1; 12 bases are a match to TRBD2. CDR1 is MGHRA, CDR2 YSYEKL, per germline. The CDR3 spans 19 residues. CDR3 in DNA: TGCGCTAGCAGCCAAGAGGCTAGCGGGAGGGCCATTCAGAACAATGATCAGTTCTTC. Residues: CASSQEASGRAIQNNDQFF.

About this clonotype: The junction differs from germline at one of its ends, possibly a read error. This chain connects TRBV20-1 to TRBJ2-1; 12 bases map to TRBD2. Germline assignment: CDR1 DFQATT and CDR2 SNEGSKA (reference sequence). The CDR3 is made up of 16 amino acids. This CDR3 reads CNAREASGRAWYEQFF. The CDR3 DNA sequence: TGCAATGCTAGAGAAGCTAGCGGGAGGGCGTGGTATGAGCAGTTCTTC.

The chain links TRBV4-2 to TRBJ2-2; possibly TRBD2 for D (6 bases). Trimming left V 0 bases short and J 2 bases short, with 16 bases between. CDR1 is LGHNA, CDR2 YNFKEQ, per germline. The CDR3 runs to 18 residues. CDR3: CASSQDPIGSGNTGELFF. The CDR3 nucleotides are TGTGCCAGCAGCCAAGATCCTATCGGGAGTGGCAACACCGGGGAGCTGTTTTTT.

In its sample, this clonotype was seen once. Without the conserved terminal phenylalanine or tryptophan, this CDR3 likely stems from a read error. The J gene is TRBJ1-5, the V gene TRBV12-3 or TRBV12-4; TRBD1 matches 7 bases. The CDR3 length is 14 residues. V lost 4 bases to trimming and J lost 4 bases; unmatched junction nucleotides: 4. The CDR3 bases are TGTGCCAGCAGTTCACAGGGGCCTAATCAGCCCCAGCATTTG. Translation gives CASSSQGPNQPQHL.

This chain connects TRBV11-3 to TRBJ2-1, with 11 bases that match TRBD2. Trimming removed 5 bases from V and 6 bases from J; junction bases left unmatched: 6. The CDR3 runs to 15 residues. Germline V lookup: CDR1 SGHNT, CDR2 YENEEA. The CDR3, as DNA: TGTGCCAGCAGCCTCCTAGCGGGAGGAGGCAATGAGCAGTTCTTC. Encoded protein: CASSLLAGGGNEQFF.

V and J are TRBV29-1 and TRBJ2-1; the match to TRBD2 covers 7 bases. With 5 bases clipped from V and 16 bases from J, the junction kept 23 bases outside the gene matches. Germline CDR1 and CDR2: SQVTM and ANQGSEA. The CDR3 length is 15 residues. The CDR3 protein is CSVLGGGEIYNGHFF. In DNA form, the CDR3 reads TGCAGCGTTTTGGGGGGGGGGGAGATATACAATGGGCACTTCTTC.

With regard to this clonotype: This CDR3 is missing its conserved last phenylalanine or tryptophan, likely due to a read error. The chain carries TRBV20-1 and TRBJ2-7; D not certain. The CDR3 length is 15 residues. Trimming took off 3 bases at V and 6 bases at J, with 21 bases between the two ends. The V gene's germline CDR1 is DFQATT and CDR2 SNEGSKA (reference sequence). The CDR3 here is CSASTFWSTAAEQYL. CDR3 coding DNA: TGCAGTGCTAGCACATTCTGGAGTACGGCCGCCGAGCAGTACCTC.

J is TRBJ2-1 and V is TRBV20-1; possibly TRBD2 for D (7 bases). Germline CDR1 reads DFQATT; CDR2 reads SNEGSKA (reference sequence). V was clipped by 6 bases and J by 0 bases, with 27 bases between them. This CDR3 has 19 residues. The CDR3, as DNA: TGCAGTGCCAAATCAACGATGGGCGGGGGCCTAATCTCCTACAATGAGCAGTTCTTC. Encoded protein: CSAKSTMGGGLISYNEQFF.

Notes on this clonotype: A read error may explain this, as a much larger clone is one base away. The genes are TRBV5-1 and TRBJ2-7; D is ambiguous. Germline V gene lookup returns CDR1 SGHRS and CDR2 YFSETQ. V lost 1 base, J lost 2 bases, and 10 bases lay in between. The CDR3 spans 14 residues. CDR3 protein: CASSLSTRAYEQYF. The CDR3, as DNA: TGCGCCAGCAGCTTGAGTACACGGGCCTACGAGCAGTACTTC.